The next 3 T cell receptor beta chains were all read from a single sample in a study of blood T cell repertoires in COVID-19. The method was immunoSEQ multiplex PCR; TCRdb's version includes in-frame clones alone and lacks a portion of them. The table lists roughly 16,000 clones, about 86% of them singletons. What was sequenced was peripheral blood. The receptors derive from a human donor in a cohort sampled during active COVID-19.

The chain carries TRBV2 and TRBJ1-2, with a possible D match to TRBD1 (6 bases). With 6 bases removed from V and 0 bases from J, the gap between germline ends came to 11 bases. Per germline, CDR1 SNHLY and CDR2 FYNNEI. This CDR3 is built from 14 residues. The CDR3 DNA sequence: TGTGCCAGCAGCCCCAGGACAGCTAACTATGGCTACACCTTC. It encodes CASSPRTANYGYTF.

This sequence joins TRBV4-2 and TRBJ2-7, with 8 bases lining up with TRBD1. This CDR3 contains 14 residues. Germline assignment: CDR1 LGHNA and CDR2 YNFKEQ. V was clipped by 3 bases and J by 4 bases; unmatched bases: 5. The chain's CDR3 is CASSQPDRVYEQYF. In nucleotides, the CDR3 is TGTGCCAGCAGCCAGCCGGACAGGGTTTACGAGCAGTACTTC.

CDR3 protein: CASSPRGSRGKVSYEQYF. The CDR3, as DNA: TGTGCCAGCTCACCACGTGGTTCCCGGGGGAAGGTCTCCTACGAGCAGTACTTC. J is TRBJ2-7 and V is TRBV18, with D perhaps matching TRBD2 (6 bases). Germline values: CDR1 KGHSH, CDR2 LQKENI. V lost 1 base and J lost 0, with 19 bases in between. The CDR3 extends over 18 amino acids.